This T cell receptor (beta chain) was captured in a study of cytomegalovirus exposure and HLA in healthy donors. Notes on the study in general: Available immune exposure information was restricted to CMV serostatus only.

The PCR ran on 60 Vbeta and 13 Jbeta primers. The repertoire was sequenced with immunoSEQ multiplex PCR; TCRdb's copy has only in-frame clones and lacks some. The listing contains 68,000 or so clones. J was trimmed by 6 bases and V by 3 bases; bases with no gene match: 10. The CDR3 has 18 amino acids. CDR1 is MRHNA, CDR2 SNTAGT, per germline. With respect to this clone: What it recognizes is unknown.

This receptor was identified in a boy aged 10-17 years in good health and CMV-seronegative. The sequenced material came from PBMCs. This chain connects TRBV6-4 to TRBJ2-1; 14 bases line up with TRBD2. In DNA form, the CDR3 reads TGTGCCAGCAGTGAGACTAGCGGGAGGGCCAGGCAGTCCAATGAGCAGTTCTTC. This codes for CASSETSGRARQSNEQFF.